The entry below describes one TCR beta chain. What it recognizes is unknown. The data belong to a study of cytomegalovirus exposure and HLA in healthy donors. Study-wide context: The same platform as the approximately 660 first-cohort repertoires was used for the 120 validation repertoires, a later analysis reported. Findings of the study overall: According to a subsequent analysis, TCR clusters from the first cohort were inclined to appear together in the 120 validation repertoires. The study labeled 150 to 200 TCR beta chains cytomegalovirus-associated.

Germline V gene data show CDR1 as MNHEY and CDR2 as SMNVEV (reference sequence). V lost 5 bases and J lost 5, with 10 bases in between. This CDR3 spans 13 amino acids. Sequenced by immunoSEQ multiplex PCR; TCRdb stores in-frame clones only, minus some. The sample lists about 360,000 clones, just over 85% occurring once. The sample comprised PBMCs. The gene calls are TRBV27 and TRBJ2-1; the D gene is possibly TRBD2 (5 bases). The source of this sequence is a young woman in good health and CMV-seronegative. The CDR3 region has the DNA TGTGCCAGCAGTCCAACCGGGAACAATGAGCAGTTCTTC. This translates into CASSPTGNNEQFF.